This T cell receptor beta chain was obtained from a study of blood T cells in healthy people across ages. Regarding this clonotype: Its antigen is not identified.

The CDR3 extends over 13 amino acids. Germline V gene lookup returns CDR1 PRHDT and CDR2 FYEKMQ (reference sequence). Extractions gave at least 5.5 micrograms of total RNA per sample. Study results and caveats: Among T cells, TCR beta diversity per million cells dropped roughly linearly as age rose. Changes in expanded clonotypes were possibly confounded, as the CMV status of donors was unknown.

With a J-beta primer mix and a sample-barcoded 5' primer, a second PCR ran 7 to 11 cycles. Each CDR3 protein is one row after TCRdb ran MiXCR on the 5' RACE reads. This sample has almost 800,000 distinct CDR3 sequences, with about three fifths found just once. The chain employs TRBV13 and TRBJ2-5, with TRBD2 matching 7 bases. The J call may be in error: the DNA end matches TRBJ2-7 better. The origin of this receptor is a man aged 30-40 years in good health. Specimen: blood. The CDR3: CASSTFGRLEQYF. CDR3 bases: TGTGCCAGCAGCACTTTCGGGAGGCTCGAGCAGTACTTC.